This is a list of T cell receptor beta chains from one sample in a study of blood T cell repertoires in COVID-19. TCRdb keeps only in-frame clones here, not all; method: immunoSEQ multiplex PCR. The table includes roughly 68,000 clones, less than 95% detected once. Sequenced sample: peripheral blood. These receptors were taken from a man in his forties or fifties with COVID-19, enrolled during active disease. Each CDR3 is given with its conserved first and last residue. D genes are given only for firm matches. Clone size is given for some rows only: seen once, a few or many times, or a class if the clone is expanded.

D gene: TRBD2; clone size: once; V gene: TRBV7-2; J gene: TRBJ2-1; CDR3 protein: CASSLGREREQFF; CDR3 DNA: TGTGCCAGCAGCTTAGGGCGGGAGCGGGAGCAGTTCTTC
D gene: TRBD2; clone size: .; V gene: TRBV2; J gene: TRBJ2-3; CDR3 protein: CASSEALTSGRTDTQYF; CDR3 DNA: TGTGCCAGCAGTGAGGCCCTTACTAGCGGGAGGACAGATACGCAGTATTTT
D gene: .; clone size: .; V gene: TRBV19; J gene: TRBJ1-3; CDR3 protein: CATTQGSGNTIYF; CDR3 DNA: TGTGCCACCACACAGGGTTCTGGAAACACCATATATTTT
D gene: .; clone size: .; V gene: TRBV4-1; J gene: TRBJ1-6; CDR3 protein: CASSQGGSPLHF; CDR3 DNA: TGCGCCAGCAGCCAGGGGGGGTCACCCCTCCACTTT
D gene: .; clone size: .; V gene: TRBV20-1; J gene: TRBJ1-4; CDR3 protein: CSASDGQRRNEKLFF; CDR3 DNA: TGCAGTGCGAGTGACGGACAGCGAAGAAATGAAAAACTGTTTTTT
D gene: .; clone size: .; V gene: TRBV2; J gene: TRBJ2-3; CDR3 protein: CASSEALGGTDTQYF; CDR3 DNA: TGTGCCAGCAGTGAAGCGCTCGGGGGCACAGATACGCAGTATTTT
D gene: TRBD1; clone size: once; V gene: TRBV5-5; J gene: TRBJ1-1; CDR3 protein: CASSLELGGANTEAFF; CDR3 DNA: TGTGCCAGCAGCTTGGAACTAGGGGGCGCGAACACTGAAGCTTTCTTT
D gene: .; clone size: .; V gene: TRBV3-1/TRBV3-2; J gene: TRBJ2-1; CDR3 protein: CASTGGSYNEQFF; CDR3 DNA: TGTGCCAGCACTGGAGGCTCCTACAATGAGCAGTTCTTC
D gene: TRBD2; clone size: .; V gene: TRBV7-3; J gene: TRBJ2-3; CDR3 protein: CASSFSSGNADTQYF; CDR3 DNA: TGTGCCAGCAGCTTTTCTAGCGGGAACGCAGATACGCAGTATTTT
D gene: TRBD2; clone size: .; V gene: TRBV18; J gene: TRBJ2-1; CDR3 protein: CASSLRLAGDIPNEQFF; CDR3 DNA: TGTGCCAGCTCACTAAGACTAGCGGGAGATATCCCCAATGAGCAGTTCTTC
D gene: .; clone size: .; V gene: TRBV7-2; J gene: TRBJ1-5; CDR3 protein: CASSSSPLRQPQHF; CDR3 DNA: TGTGCCAGCAGCTCATCCCCCCTACGGCAGCCCCAGCATTTT
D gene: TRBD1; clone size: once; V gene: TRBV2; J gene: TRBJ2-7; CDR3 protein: CASTDAGGDGQYF; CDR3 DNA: TGTGCCAGCACGGATGCAGGGGGCGACGGGCAGTACTTC
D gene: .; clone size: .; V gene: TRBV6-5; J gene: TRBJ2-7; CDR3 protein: CASSESYSYEQYF; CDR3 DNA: TGTGCCAGCAGCGAGTCCTACTCCTACGAGCAGTACTTC
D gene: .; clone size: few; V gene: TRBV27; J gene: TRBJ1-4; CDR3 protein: CASSPLPPRRKLFF; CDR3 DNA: TGTGCCAGCAGCCCTCTGCCCCCGAGGAGAAAACTGTTTTTT
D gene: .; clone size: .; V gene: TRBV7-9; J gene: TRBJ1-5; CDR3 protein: CASSPGSHQPQHF; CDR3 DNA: TGTGCCAGCAGCCCCGGGAGTCATCAGCCCCAGCATTTT
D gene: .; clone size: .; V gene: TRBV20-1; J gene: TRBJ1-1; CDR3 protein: CSASGRPDEAFF; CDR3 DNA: TGCAGTGCTAGTGGGAGGCCCGATGAAGCTTTCTTT
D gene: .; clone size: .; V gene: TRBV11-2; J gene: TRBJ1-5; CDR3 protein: CASSQGGSNQPQHF; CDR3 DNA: TGTGCCAGCTCACAGGGTGGTAGCAATCAGCCCCAGCATTTT
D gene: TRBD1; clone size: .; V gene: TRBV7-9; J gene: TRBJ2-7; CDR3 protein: CASSPGQGLGYEQYF; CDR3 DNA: TGTGCCAGCAGCCCGGGACAGGGTTTAGGCTACGAGCAGTACTTC
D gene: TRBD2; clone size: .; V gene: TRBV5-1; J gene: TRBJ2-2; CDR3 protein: CASSLRVAGAANTGELFF; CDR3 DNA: TGCGCCAGCAGTTTACGTGTAGCGGGAGCCGCGAACACCGGGGAGCTGTTTTTT
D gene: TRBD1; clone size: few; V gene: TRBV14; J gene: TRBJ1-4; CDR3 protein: CASSQGQGAWTNEKLFF; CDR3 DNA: TGTGCCAGCAGCCAAGGACAGGGGGCTTGGACTAATGAAAAACTGTTTTTT